Below, 4 T cell receptor beta chains from the same sample are listed, as sequenced in a study of neurological immune-mediated disorders. Via MiXCR, TCRdb re-called the 5' RACE reads, giving one row per CDR3 protein. Of 30,000 to 50,000 distinct CDR3 sequences in the sample, 7% to 8.5% are singletons; the top ten hold roughly 5.6%. The sequenced sample was CD4+ T cells from blood. The receptor set was obtained from a man aged 45-65 years in good health.

This clonotype has a count of ten or more. This chain connects TRBV10-3 to TRBJ2-5, with D possibly TRBD1 on 5 matching bases. The CDR3 covers 14 residues. Between the trimmed V and J ends, which lost 0 bases and 4 bases, there was a span of 9 bases. Germline CDR1 reads ENHRY; CDR2 reads SYGVKD. The CDR3 DNA is TGTGCCATCAGTGAGTCTGGTAGGGGAGAGACCCAGTACTTC. It codes for CAISESGRGETQYF.

This sequence joins TRBV29-1 and TRBJ2-3; D remains ambiguous. Germline V gene lookup returns CDR1 SQVTM and CDR2 ANQGSEA. Trimming removed 6 bases at V and 3 bases at J, with 10 bases between. This CDR3 is 12 amino acids long. CDR3 nucleotide sequence: TGCAGCGTCAGATCCCCTACAGATACGCAGTATTTT. This translates into CSVRSPTDTQYF.

This clonotype was seen at least ten times. The chain employs TRBV6-4 and TRBJ1-6; D is unresolved. The CDR3 runs 14 residues. The V gene lost 7 bases and the J gene lost 10 bases, with 17 bases spanning the gap. Germline loops: CDR1 MRHNA, CDR2 SNTAGT. CDR3 bases: TGTGCCAGCATCCGAACAGCCCTGGGGTCACCCCTCCACTTT. Translation: CASIRTALGSPLHF.

Many counts were recorded for this clonotype. This sequence joins TRBV7-9 and TRBJ2-1; D is ambiguous. This CDR3 spans 13 amino acids. Germline CDR1 SEHNR, CDR2 FQNEAQ (reference sequence). V lost 1 base to trimming and J lost 8 bases, with 9 bases between them. The DNA of the CDR3 is TGTGCCAGCAGCTTAGGGACCTTTGATGAGCAGTTCTTC. The encoded protein is CASSLGTFDEQFF.